The entry below gives a single T cell receptor beta chain sequence along with its context. The antigen is unknown. This CDR3 comprises 13 residues. Per germline, CDR1 ENHRY and CDR2 SYGVKD. Unmatched junction bases numbered 7, after V lost 7 bases and J lost 5 bases. These data are taken from a study of CD8+CD57+ T cells in acquired aplastic anemia. Background on the study: Sorted CD4+ plus CD8+ cells gave DNA averaging approximately 3.2 ug.

Using genomic DNA as the template, TCR beta VDJ and CDR3 profiling was carried out. TCRdb re-analysed the reads in MiXCR, keeping a single row per CDR3 protein. Altogether 200,000 or so distinct CDR3 sequences are present, under 50% being singletons, with the ten largest covering approximately 20%. Study findings and constraints: Common to patients and controls were around 30 CD8+ CDR3 sequences.

Sequencing involved patients with CD8+CD57+ cell expansion previously shown by flow cytometry. Each of the patients presented with severe acquired aplastic anemia. The TCR was taken from a human donor with aplastic anemia. The gene calls are TRBV10-3 and TRBJ2-7; TRBD1 matches 8 bases. Sample: sorted CD4+, CD8+, or CD8+CD57+ T cells (not recorded which) from PBMCs. The CDR3 nucleotides are TGTGCCATCAACCTGGACAGGGACCACGAGCAGTACTTC. It is translated as CAINLDRDHEQYF.